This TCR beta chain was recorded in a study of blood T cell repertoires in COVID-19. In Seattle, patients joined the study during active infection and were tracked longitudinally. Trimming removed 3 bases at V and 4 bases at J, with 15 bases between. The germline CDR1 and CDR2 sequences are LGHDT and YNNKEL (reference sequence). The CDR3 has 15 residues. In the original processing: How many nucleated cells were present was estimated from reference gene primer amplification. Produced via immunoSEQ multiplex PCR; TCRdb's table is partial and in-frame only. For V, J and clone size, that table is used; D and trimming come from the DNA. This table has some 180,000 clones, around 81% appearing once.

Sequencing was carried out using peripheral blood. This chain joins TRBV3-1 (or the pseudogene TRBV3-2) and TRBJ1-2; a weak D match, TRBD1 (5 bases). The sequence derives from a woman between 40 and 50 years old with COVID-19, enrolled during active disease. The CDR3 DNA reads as TGTGCCAGCAGCCATGAAGGGGCCCCCCTCTATGGCTACACCTTC. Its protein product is CASSHEGAPLYGYTF.